The TCR beta chain described here comes from a study of blood T cell repertoires in COVID-19. About the study: Sites in the United States, Italy and Spain provided acute and convalescent COVID-19 samples. T cells, B-cell-depleted T cells, or PBMCs supplied cDNA or gDNA.

Original analysis: Estimation of nucleated cell counts was performed using reference gene primer amplification. Assay: immunoSEQ multiplex PCR; the TCRdb copy retains only in-frame clones and omits some. V, J and clone size are taken as reported in that table, and D and trimming were inferred from the DNA itself. Among around 360,000 clones, roughly 90% were seen once, and the ten largest hold about 2.7%. Trimming took 4 bases from V and 3 from J; bases not matched to a gene: 3. Germline V CDR1 and CDR2: MGHRA, YSYEKL. The CDR3 consists of 14 residues. The chain is built from TRBV4-1 and TRBJ2-7, with 10 bases lining up with TRBD2. This clonotype was obtained from a woman in her 30s who had recovered from COVID-19. The sequenced material came from PBMCs or T cells enriched from blood (not recorded which). The CDR3 DNA is TGCGCCAGCAGCCCACGGACTAGCGGCTACGAGCAGTACTTC. Translating it yields CASSPRTSGYEQYF.